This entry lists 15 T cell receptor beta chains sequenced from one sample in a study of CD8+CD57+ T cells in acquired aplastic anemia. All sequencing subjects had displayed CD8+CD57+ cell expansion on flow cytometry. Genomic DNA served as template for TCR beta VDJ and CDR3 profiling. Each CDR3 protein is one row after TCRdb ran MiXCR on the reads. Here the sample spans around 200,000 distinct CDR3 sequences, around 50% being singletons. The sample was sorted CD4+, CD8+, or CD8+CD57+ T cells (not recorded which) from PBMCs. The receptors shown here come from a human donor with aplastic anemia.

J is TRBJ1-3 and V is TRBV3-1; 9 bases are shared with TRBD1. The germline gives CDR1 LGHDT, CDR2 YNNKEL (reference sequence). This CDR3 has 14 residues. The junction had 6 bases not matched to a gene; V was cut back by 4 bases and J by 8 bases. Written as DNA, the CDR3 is TGTGCCAGCAGCCTACGGACAGGGGCGGACACCATATATTTT. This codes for CASSLRTGADTIYF.

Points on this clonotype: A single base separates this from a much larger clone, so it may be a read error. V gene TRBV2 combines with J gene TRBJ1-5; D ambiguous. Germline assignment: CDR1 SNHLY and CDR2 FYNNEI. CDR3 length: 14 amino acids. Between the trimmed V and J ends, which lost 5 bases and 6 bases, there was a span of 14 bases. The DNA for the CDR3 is TGTGCCAGCAGTTACACGGATACTAGTCAGCCCCAGCATTTT. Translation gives CASSYTDTSQPQHF.

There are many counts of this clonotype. CDR3 in amino acids: CSARDSGVHSPLHF. The CDR3 bases are TGCAGTGCTAGAGATTCGGGTGTTCATTCACCCCTCCACTTT. This sequence joins TRBV20-1 and TRBJ1-6; D gene uncertain. Deletions cut 0 bases from V and 8 bases from J, with 11 bases between. CDR1 DFQATT and CDR2 SNEGSKA come from the germline V gene (reference sequence). The CDR3 loop spans 14 amino acids.

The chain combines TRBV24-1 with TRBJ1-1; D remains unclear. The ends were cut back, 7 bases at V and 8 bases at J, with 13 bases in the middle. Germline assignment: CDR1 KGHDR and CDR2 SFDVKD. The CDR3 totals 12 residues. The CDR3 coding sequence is TGTGCCACCAGAGCCGGGAACCTAGAAGCTTTCTTT. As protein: CATRAGNLEAFF.

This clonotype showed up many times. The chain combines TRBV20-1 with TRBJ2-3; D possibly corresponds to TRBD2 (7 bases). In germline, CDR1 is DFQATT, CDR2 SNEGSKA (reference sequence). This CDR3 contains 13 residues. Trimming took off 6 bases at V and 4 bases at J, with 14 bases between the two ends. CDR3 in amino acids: CSASGGGSDTQYF. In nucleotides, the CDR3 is TGCAGTGCGTCGGGGGGCGGGTCAGATACGCAGTATTTT.

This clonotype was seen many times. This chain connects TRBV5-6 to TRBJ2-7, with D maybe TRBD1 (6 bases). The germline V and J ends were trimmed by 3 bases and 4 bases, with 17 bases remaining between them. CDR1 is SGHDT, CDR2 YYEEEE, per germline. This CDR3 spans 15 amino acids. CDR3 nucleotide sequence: TGTGCCAGCAGCTCCAGGGGATATTTAGTTTACGAGCAGTACTTC. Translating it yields CASSSRGYLVYEQYF.

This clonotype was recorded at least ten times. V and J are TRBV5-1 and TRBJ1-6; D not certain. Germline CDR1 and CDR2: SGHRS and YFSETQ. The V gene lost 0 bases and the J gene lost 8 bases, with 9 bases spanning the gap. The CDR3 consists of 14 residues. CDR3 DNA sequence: TGCGCCAGCAGCTTGGCCCCCGGAGATTCACCCCTCCACTTT. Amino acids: CASSLAPGDSPLHF.

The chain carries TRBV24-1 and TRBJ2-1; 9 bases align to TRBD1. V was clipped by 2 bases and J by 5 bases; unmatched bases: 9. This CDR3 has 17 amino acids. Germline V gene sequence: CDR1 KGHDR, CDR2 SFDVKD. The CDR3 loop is CATSDSEGQGVDNEQFF. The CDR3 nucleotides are TGTGCCACCAGTGATTCCGAGGGACAGGGCGTTGACAATGAGCAGTTCTTC.

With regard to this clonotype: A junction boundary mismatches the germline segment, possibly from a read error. The CDR3 DNA reads as TGTGCCAGCAGCTTTGGTGTGTGGGGTCCGGACACTGAAGCTTTCTTT. Amino acid sequence: CASSFGVWGPDTEAFF. The genes are TRBV5-1 and TRBJ1-1; D remains ambiguous. Germline lookup yields CDR1 SGHRS and CDR2 YFSETQ. This CDR3 is 16 amino acids long.

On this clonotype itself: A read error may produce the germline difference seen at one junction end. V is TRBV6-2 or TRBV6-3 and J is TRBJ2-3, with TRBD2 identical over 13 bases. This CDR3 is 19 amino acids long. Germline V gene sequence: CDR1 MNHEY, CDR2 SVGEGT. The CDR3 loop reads CASSHSIPTSGGPRDTQYF. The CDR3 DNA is TGTGCCAGCAGTCACTCGATACCGACTAGCGGGGGGCCGCGAGATACGCAGTATTTT.

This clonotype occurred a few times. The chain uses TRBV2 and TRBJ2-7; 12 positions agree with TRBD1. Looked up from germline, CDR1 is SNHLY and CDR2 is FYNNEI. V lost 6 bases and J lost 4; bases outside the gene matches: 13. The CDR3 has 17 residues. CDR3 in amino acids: CASSPPGPGQGAYEQYF. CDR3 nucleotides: TGTGCCAGCAGCCCTCCGGGACCGGGACAGGGGGCTTACGAGCAGTACTTC.

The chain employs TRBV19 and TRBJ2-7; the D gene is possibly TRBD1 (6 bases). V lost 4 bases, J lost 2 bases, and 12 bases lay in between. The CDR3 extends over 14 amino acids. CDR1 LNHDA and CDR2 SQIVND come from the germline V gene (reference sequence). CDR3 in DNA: TGTGCCAGTAGTACGACAACAGGGACCTACGAGCAGTACTTC. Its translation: CASSTTTGTYEQYF.

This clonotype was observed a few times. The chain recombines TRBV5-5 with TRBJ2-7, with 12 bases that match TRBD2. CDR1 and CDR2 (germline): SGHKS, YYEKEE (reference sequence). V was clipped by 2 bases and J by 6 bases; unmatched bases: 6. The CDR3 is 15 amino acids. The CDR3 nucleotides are TGTGCCAGCAGCTTCACTAGCGGGAGGCTTAGCGAGCAGTACTTC. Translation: CASSFTSGRLSEQYF.

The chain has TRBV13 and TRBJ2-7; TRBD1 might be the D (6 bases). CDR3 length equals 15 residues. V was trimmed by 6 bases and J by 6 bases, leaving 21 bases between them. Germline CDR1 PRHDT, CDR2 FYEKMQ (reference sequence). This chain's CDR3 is CASSYVGDTSSEQYF. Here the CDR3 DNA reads TGTGCCAGCAGTTACGTCGGGGACACCTCGTCCGAGCAGTACTTC.

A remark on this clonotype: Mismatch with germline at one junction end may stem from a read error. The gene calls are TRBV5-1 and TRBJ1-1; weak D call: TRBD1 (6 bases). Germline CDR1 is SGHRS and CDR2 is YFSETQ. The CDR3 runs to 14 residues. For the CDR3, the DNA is TGTGCCAGCAGCTTAGAAGGGGGAAACACTGAAGCTTTCTTT. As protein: CASSLEGGNTEAFF. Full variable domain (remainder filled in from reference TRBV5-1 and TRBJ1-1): KAGVTQTPRYLIKTRGQQVTLSCSPISGHRSVSWYQQTPGQGLQFLFEYFSETQRNKGNFPGRFSGRQFSNSRSEMNVSTLELGDSALYLCASSLEGGNTEAFFGQGTRLTVV.